This entry lists 10 T cell receptor beta chains sequenced from one sample in a study of read filtering for tumor transcriptome and immune sequencing. Molecular barcoded adaptors covering alpha/delta and beta/gamma chains were used on roughly 370 ng RNA. Using its own MiXCR run on the reads, TCRdb lists one record per CDR3 protein. This table has 130,000 or so distinct CDR3 sequences, 13% appearing once. The sequenced sample was a population of CD138-negative cells sorted from bone marrow. Receptor source: a donor aged 40 or over with multiple myeloma.

Concerning this clonotype: A read error may be the cause here, since a much bigger clone is one base away. The chain carries TRBV7-3 and TRBJ2-2; the D call may be TRBD1 or TRBD2 (5 bases each). Trimming shortened V by 5 bases and J by 7 bases, and 17 bases separated the two germline ends. The CDR3 contains 15 residues. In germline, CDR1 is SGHTA, CDR2 FQGTGA. The CDR3 bases are TGTGCCAGCAGCCCCGGGGCTAGCCTCAGCGGGGAGCTGTTTTTT. Protein: CASSPGASLSGELFF.

This clonotype was picked up a small number of times. This chain uses TRBV6-2 or TRBV6-3 with TRBJ2-4; D call uncertain. Germline values: CDR1 MNHEY, CDR2 SVGEGT. The length of the CDR3 is 15 residues. Trimming left V 2 bases short and J 4 bases short, with 12 bases between. The CDR3 region is CASSYARLVKNIQYF. CDR3 DNA sequence: TGTGCCAGCAGTTACGCTAGACTTGTGAAAAACATTCAGTACTTC.

This clonotype was recorded many times. The chain employs TRBV12-3 or TRBV12-4 and TRBJ1-6; D uncertain. V gave up 6 bases and J gave up 4 bases, with 7 bases separating them. The CDR3 runs 13 residues. The CDR3 bases are TGTGCCAGCAGGACCTCTTATAATTCACCCCTCCACTTT. This codes for CASRTSYNSPLHF.

This clonotype was recorded many times. V and J are TRBV24-1 and TRBJ2-2; 9 bases align to TRBD2. J was trimmed by 1 base and V by 4 bases; bases with no gene match: 6. In germline, CDR1 is KGHDR, CDR2 SFDVKD. The length of the CDR3 is 17 residues. DNA of the CDR3: TGTGCCACCAGTGACCCCGGGACTAGCCGGAACACCGGGGAGCTGTTTTTT. This translates into CATSDPGTSRNTGELFF.

Regarding this clonotype: Being one base from a much bigger clone, this may be a read error. The V gene is TRBV5-5, the J gene TRBJ1-1; D unclear. CDR1 is SGHKS, CDR2 YYEKEE, per germline (reference sequence). The CDR3 is 13 residues long. The germline V and J ends were trimmed by 3 bases and 5 bases, with 11 bases remaining between them. The CDR3 here is CASSSPLLTEAFF. Written as DNA, the CDR3 is TGTGCCAGCAGCTCGCCTCTTCTGACTGAAGCTTTCTTT. Drawing the rest from reference TRBV5-5 and TRBJ1-1, the complete variable domain is DAGVTQSPTHLIKTRGQQVTLRCSPISGHKSVSWYQQVLGQGPQFIFQYYEKEERGRGNFPDRFSARQFPNYSSELNVNALLLGDSALYLCASSSPLLTEAFFGQGTRLTVV.

The chain recombines TRBV11-2 with TRBJ2-1; D gene ambiguous. Germline loops: CDR1 SGHAT, CDR2 FQNNGV. The CDR3 is 15 residues long. Trimming took 0 bases from V and 2 from J, leaving 8 bases between them. Here the CDR3 DNA reads TGTGCCAGCAGCTTAGAAGCCGCAACCTACAATGAGCAGTTCTTC. It codes for CASSLEAATYNEQFF.

The sample holds many counts of this clonotype. The chain uses TRBV7-2 and TRBJ1-4; 9 nucleotides line up with TRBD1. CDR3 size: 14 residues. V trimming: 5 bases; J trimming: 8 bases; junction bases outside the gene matches: 6. Germline V gene lookup returns CDR1 SGHTA and CDR2 FQGNSA. This chain's CDR3 is CASSARTGEEKLFF. CDR3 DNA: TGTGCCAGCAGCGCCCGGACAGGGGAAGAAAAACTGTTTTTT.

In its sample, this clonotype was seen many times. V and J are TRBV12-3 or TRBV12-4 and TRBJ2-1; no firm D call. The CDR3 length is 12 residues. The V end lost 4 bases, the J end lost 8 bases, and 9 bases lay between the germline ends. The CDR3 spells CASSSDVDEQFF. CDR3 sequence (DNA): TGTGCCAGCAGTTCGGATGTCGATGAGCAGTTCTTC.

This chain links TRBV5-1 with TRBJ2-7, with D unresolved. Germline V gene data show CDR1 as SGHRS and CDR2 as YFSETQ. The V and J ends lost 0 bases and 2 bases respectively, with 9 bases between them. This CDR3 spans 14 amino acids. As DNA, the CDR3 is TGCGCCAGCAGCTTGGCTTCGAGAACCTACGAGCAGTACTTC. The encoded protein is CASSLASRTYEQYF.

This clonotype was observed many times. The CDR3 DNA reads TGCAGCGCCTCTCCTCCGGGACTAGCCGCAGATACGCAGTATTTT. This gives the protein CSASPPGLAADTQYF. The J gene is TRBJ2-3, the V gene TRBV29-1; TRBD2 agrees at 9 bases. The germline gives CDR1 SQVTM, CDR2 ANQGSEA. With 7 bases clipped from V and 4 bases from J, the junction kept 12 bases outside the gene matches. The CDR3 covers 15 residues.